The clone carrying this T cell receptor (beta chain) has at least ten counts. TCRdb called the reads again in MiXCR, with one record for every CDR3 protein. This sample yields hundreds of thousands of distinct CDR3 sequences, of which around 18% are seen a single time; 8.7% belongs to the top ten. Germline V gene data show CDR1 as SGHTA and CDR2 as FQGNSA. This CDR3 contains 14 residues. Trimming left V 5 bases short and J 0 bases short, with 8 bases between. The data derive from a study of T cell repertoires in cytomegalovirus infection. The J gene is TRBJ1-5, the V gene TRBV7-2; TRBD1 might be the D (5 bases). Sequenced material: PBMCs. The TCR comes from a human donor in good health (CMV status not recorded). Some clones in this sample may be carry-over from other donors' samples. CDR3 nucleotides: TGTGCCAGCAGCCAGGACAATAGCAATCAGCCCCAGCATTTT. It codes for CASSQDNSNQPQHF.